What follows are 22 T cell receptor beta chains derived from one specimen sequenced in a study of T-cell memory formation after mild COVID-19. From the 5' RACE reads, TCRdb called clonotypes with MiXCR, one entry per CDR3 protein. The data hold around 470,000 distinct CDR3 sequences, with 15% to 20% observed a single time. The sequenced sample was PBMCs or a T cell subset sorted from them (not recorded which). These receptors were taken from an adult woman who had mild COVID-19 (a few samples of this study predate the infection). Cell type and time point are not known.

This clonotype was counted between two and nine times. The chain joins TRBV5-1 to TRBJ1-4; D unresolved. V was clipped by 3 bases and J by 6 bases, with 24 bases between them. The germline CDR1 and CDR2 sequences are SGHRS and YFSETQ. The CDR3 covers 18 residues. The CDR3: CASSSSGLRSRADEKLFF. As DNA, the CDR3 is TGCGCCAGCAGCTCCTCCGGGTTGCGGAGTAGAGCGGATGAAAAACTGTTTTTT.

This clonotype has a handful of counts. The chain has TRBV5-4 and TRBJ2-2, with 8 bases lining up with TRBD2. Germline V gene sequence: CDR1 SGHNT, CDR2 YYREEE (reference sequence). CDR3 size: 14 residues. The junction had 4 bases not matched to a gene; V was cut back by 4 bases and J by 5 bases. The DNA of the CDR3 is TGTGCCAGCAGCACGGGACTAGATACCGGGGAGCTGTTTTTT. It specifies CASSTGLDTGELFF.

This clonotype was detected only a few times. This chain uses TRBV20-1 with TRBJ2-1; tentatively, D is TRBD1 (5 bases). V shed 6 bases and J shed 3 bases, with 15 bases lying between them. The germline gives CDR1 DFQATT, CDR2 SNEGSKA (reference sequence). There are 14 residues in the CDR3. CDR3 sequence (DNA): TGCAGTGCAGCCCCCGACAGAGACTACAATGAGCAGTTCTTC. This translates into CSAAPDRDYNEQFF.

This clonotype was counted at least ten times. The J gene is TRBJ1-4, the V gene TRBV6-1; D gene uncertain. Germline loops: CDR1 MNHNS, CDR2 SASEGT. This CDR3 is built from 17 residues. The V end lost 0 bases, the J end lost 4 bases, and 15 bases lay between the germline ends. CDR3 DNA: TGTGCCAGCAGTGAAGCGCTACCGTCGGGCGATAATGAAAAACTGTTTTTT. Translated: CASSEALPSGDNEKLFF.

The V call is TRBV10-3, the J call TRBJ2-5; TRBD2 might be the D (6 bases). This CDR3 spans 14 amino acids. Germline V lookup: CDR1 ENHRY, CDR2 SYGVKD. V shed 6 bases and J shed 4 bases, with 15 bases lying between them. CDR3 bases: TGTGCCATCAGCGTAGCGGCGAGGTCAGAGACCCAGTACTTC. This translates into CAISVAARSETQYF.

The CDR3 is CRTTSSANTEAFF. The CDR3 region has the DNA TGCAGAACAACCAGTAGCGCGAACACTGAAGCTTTCTTT. The chain combines TRBV20-1 with TRBJ1-1; D unresolved. CDR1 is DFQATT and CDR2 is SNEGSKA in the germline V gene (reference sequence). The CDR3 runs 13 residues.

The rearrangement links TRBV6-2 or TRBV6-3 to TRBJ1-1; D not certain. CDR3 size: 12 residues. Germline V gene lookup returns CDR1 MNHEY and CDR2 SVGEGT. V lost 5 bases and J 10 bases, leaving 14 bases between the germline ends. In nucleotides, the CDR3 is TGTGCCAGCAGTACGACCCCCGGAGGAGCTTTCTTT. Its protein product is CASSTTPGGAFF.

J is TRBJ2-3 and V is TRBV24-1; D unclear. Germline CDR1 reads KGHDR; CDR2 reads SFDVKD. This CDR3 is built from 14 residues. V was clipped by 7 bases and J by 0 bases, with 10 bases between them. CDR3 residues: CATRGRLSTDTQYF. The DNA for the CDR3 is TGTGCCACCAGGGGCAGGCTAAGCACAGATACGCAGTATTTT.

This clonotype was counted a few times. Written as DNA, the CDR3 is TGCAGTGCTAGAGATTTCGACAGCAATCAGCCCCAGCATTTT. Protein sequence: CSARDFDSNQPQHF. The chain couples TRBV20-1 to TRBJ1-5; D gene ambiguous. V was trimmed by 0 bases and J by 1 base, leaving 7 bases between them. The CDR3 is made up of 14 amino acids. Germline values: CDR1 DFQATT, CDR2 SNEGSKA (reference sequence).

This clonotype was seen only a few times. CDR3: CSARPGPWEKLFF. The CDR3 bases are TGCAGTGCTAGACCTGGGCCCTGGGAAAAACTGTTTTTT. The chain is built from TRBV20-1 and TRBJ1-4; no definite D call. CDR1 is DFQATT, CDR2 SNEGSKA, per germline (reference sequence). V was shortened by 2 bases and J by 8 bases, with 12 bases between the two germline ends. The CDR3 length is 13 residues.

This clonotype showed up just a few times. V is TRBV30 and J is TRBJ2-7; a possible D gene is TRBD1 (6 bases). The CDR3 extends over 13 amino acids. Trimming removed 2 bases from V and 2 bases from J, with 10 bases in between. Germline V gene sequence: CDR1 GTSNPN, CDR2 SVGIG (reference sequence). The CDR3 nucleotides read TGTGCCTGGAGTCGAAAGGGGGCCTACGAGCAGTACTTC. It is translated as CAWSRKGAYEQYF.

The rearrangement links TRBV3-1 to TRBJ1-2; tentative D call: TRBD1 (6 bases). The CDR3 contains 14 residues. The germline V and J ends were trimmed by 3 bases and 6 bases, with 14 bases remaining between them. CDR1 is LGHDT and CDR2 is YNNKEL in the germline V gene (reference sequence). This CDR3 is CASSQRVWGHGYTF. The CDR3 bases are TGTGCCAGCAGCCAGCGGGTATGGGGGCATGGCTACACCTTC. Looking up the rest from reference TRBV3-1 and TRBJ1-2 gives the full variable domain: DTAVSQTPKYLVTQMGNDKSIKCEQNLGHDTMYWYKQDSKKFLKIMFSYNNKELIINETVPNRFSPKSPDKAHLNLHINSLELGDSAVYFCASSQRVWGHGYTFGSGTRLTVV.

This clonotype was recorded at least ten times. The chain carries TRBV6-4 and TRBJ2-1; 11 bases match TRBD2. With 0 bases clipped from V and 6 bases from J, the junction kept 1 base outside the gene matches. The V gene's germline CDR1 is MRHNA and CDR2 SNTAGT. CDR3 length: 15 amino acids. The CDR3 sequence: CASSDSSGGANEQFF. CDR3 in DNA: TGTGCCAGCAGTGACTCTAGCGGGGGGGCCAATGAGCAGTTCTTC.

This chain connects TRBV6-6 to TRBJ2-1; D perhaps matches TRBD2 (5 bases). Trimming took 4 bases from V and 10 from J, leaving 8 bases between them. The CDR3 loop spans 11 amino acids. Germline V CDR1 and CDR2: MNHNY, SVGAGI (reference sequence). The CDR3 reads CASSSRGEQFF. As DNA, the CDR3 is TGTGCCAGCAGTTCGAGAGGGGAGCAGTTCTTC.

This rearrangement joins TRBV5-6 to TRBJ1-1; possibly TRBD1 for D (5 bases). Trimming left V 1 base short and J 3 bases short, with 13 bases between. This CDR3 comprises 15 residues. The germline V gene has CDR1 SGHDT and CDR2 YYEEEE. CDR3: CASSLWDRDHTEAFF. CDR3 nucleotide sequence: TGTGCCAGCAGCTTGTGGGACCGAGATCACACTGAAGCTTTCTTT.

A few counts support this clonotype. The CDR3 coding sequence is TGCGCCAGCAGCCAAGACAACCAGCCGTACTACAATGAGCAGTTCTTC. Translating it yields CASSQDNQPYYNEQFF. The chain is built from TRBV4-3 and TRBJ2-1, with D uncertain. Trimming removed 0 bases at V and 3 bases at J, with 12 bases between. The germline gives CDR1 LGHNA, CDR2 YSLEER. CDR3 length: 16 residues.

This clonotype appeared a few times. V gene TRBV19 combines with J gene TRBJ2-1, with 7 bases lining up with TRBD1. Unmatched junction bases numbered 10, after V lost 4 bases and J lost 10 bases. CDR3 length: 14 amino acids. In germline, CDR1 is LNHDA, CDR2 SQIVND (reference sequence). CDR3 loop: CASSTSTGTGEQFF. DNA for the CDR3: TGTGCCAGTAGTACCTCGACAGGGACGGGAGAGCAGTTCTTC.

This clonotype was recorded once. This chain connects TRBV24-1 to TRBJ2-1, with 14 bases identical to TRBD2. The CDR3 contains 16 residues. Germline trimming cut 7 bases from V and 13 bases from J; bases unmatched to any gene: 14. CDR1 is KGHDR and CDR2 is SFDVKD in the germline V gene. CDR3 DNA: TGTGCCACCAGCCCTCCGGGACTAGCGGGAGTCCAAGCCCAGTTCTTC. It encodes CATSPPGLAGVQAQFF.

This clonotype has a handful of counts. The chain couples TRBV9 to TRBJ1-2, with 10 bases identical to TRBD1. V trimming: 0 bases; J trimming: 6 bases; junction bases outside the gene matches: 2. Germline CDR1 and CDR2: SGDLS and YYNGEE. The CDR3 sequence is 14 residues long. Here the CDR3 DNA reads TGTGCCAGCAGCGTAGGGACAGGGGGACATGGCTACACCTTC. Translating gives CASSVGTGGHGYTF.

The sample holds a few counts of this clonotype. This chain links TRBV24-1 with TRBJ1-1; weak D call: TRBD1 (5 bases). The CDR3 has 13 residues. Germline CDR1 reads KGHDR; CDR2 reads SFDVKD. The V end lost 3 bases, the J end lost 7 bases, and 11 bases lay between the germline ends. The CDR3 DNA reads TGTGCCACCAGTGATGGCCCAGGGAGTGAAGCTTTCTTT. It is translated as CATSDGPGSEAFF.

A few counts support this clonotype. This chain joins TRBV20-1 and TRBJ2-6, with 8 bases identical to TRBD1. Per germline, CDR1 DFQATT and CDR2 SNEGSKA (reference sequence). There are 16 residues in the CDR3. Trimming removed 2 bases from V and 0 bases from J; junction bases left unmatched: 3. The CDR3 DNA reads TGCAGTGCTAGAACAGGGACAGGCTCTGGGGCCAACGTCCTGACTTTC. This sequence encodes CSARTGTGSGANVLTF.

The J gene is TRBJ2-2, the V gene TRBV10-3; D is perhaps TRBD2 (6 bases). Germline V gene sequence: CDR1 ENHRY, CDR2 SYGVKD. The V end lost 6 bases, the J end lost 2 bases, and 13 bases lay between the germline ends. The CDR3 is 15 residues long. In DNA form, the CDR3 reads TGTGCCATCAGCGACCTAGCGCCCAACACCGGGGAGCTGTTTTTT. It yields the protein CAISDLAPNTGELFF.